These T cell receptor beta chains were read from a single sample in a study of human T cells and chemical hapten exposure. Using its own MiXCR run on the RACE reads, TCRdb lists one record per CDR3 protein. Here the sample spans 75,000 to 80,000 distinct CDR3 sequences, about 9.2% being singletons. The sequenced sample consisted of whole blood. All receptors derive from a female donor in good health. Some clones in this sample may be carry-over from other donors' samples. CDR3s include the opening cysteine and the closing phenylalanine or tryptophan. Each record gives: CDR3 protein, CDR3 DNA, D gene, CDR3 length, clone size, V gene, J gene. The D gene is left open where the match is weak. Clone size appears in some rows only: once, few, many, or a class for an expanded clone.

CASSYRASGGDYTDTQYF	TGTGCCAGCAGTTACAGGGCTAGCGGGGGAGACTACACAGATACGCAGTATTTT	TRBD2	18	few	TRBV6-2/TRBV6-3	TRBJ2-3
CASSPAFAGRYSGNTIYF	TGTGCCAGCAGTCCGGCCTTTGCAGGGAGGTACTCTGGAAACACCATATATTTT	.	18	many	TRBV12-3/TRBV12-4	TRBJ1-3
CASSPPMGDREKLFF	TGTGCCAGCAGTCCTCCGATGGGGGACCGAGAAAAACTGTTTTTT	.	15	few	TRBV21-1	TRBJ1-4
CASSSRQGRSNQPQHF	TGTGCCAGCAGCTCGAGACAGGGTCGGAGCAATCAGCCCCAGCATTTT	TRBD1	16	many	TRBV7-8	TRBJ1-5
CASSSYRGDNQPQHF	TGTGCCAGCAGCTCCTACAGGGGGGACAATCAGCCCCAGCATTTT	TRBD1	15	few	TRBV7-8	TRBJ1-5
CASSRGATDTQYF	TGTGCCAGCTCACGGGGGGCCACTGATACGCAGTATTTT	.	13	few	TRBV18	TRBJ2-3
CASSSGLEGNIQYF	TGTGCCAGCAGCTCCGGACTCGAAGGCAACATTCAGTACTTC	.	14	.	TRBV7-8	TRBJ2-4
CASSIKGDLGAFF	TGTGCCAGTAGTATAAAGGGAGATCTTGGCGCTTTCTTT	.	13	many	TRBV19	TRBJ1-1
CATSRGLVDEQFF	TGTGCCACCAGCAGAGGTTTGGTCGATGAGCAGTTCTTC	.	13	.	TRBV15	TRBJ2-1
CASNLRGTGELFF	TGTGCCAGCAATCTCCGAGGGACCGGGGAGCTGTTTTTT	.	13	few	TRBV6-5	TRBJ2-2
CASRRYSDSNQPQHF	TGTGCCAGCAGGCGGTACAGTGATAGCAATCAGCCCCAGCATTTT	.	15	.	TRBV2	TRBJ1-5
CASSLSRALLGEKLFF	TGTGCCAGCAGTTTATCGCGGGCATTGTTAGGGGAAAAACTGTTTTTT	.	16	few	TRBV27	TRBJ1-4